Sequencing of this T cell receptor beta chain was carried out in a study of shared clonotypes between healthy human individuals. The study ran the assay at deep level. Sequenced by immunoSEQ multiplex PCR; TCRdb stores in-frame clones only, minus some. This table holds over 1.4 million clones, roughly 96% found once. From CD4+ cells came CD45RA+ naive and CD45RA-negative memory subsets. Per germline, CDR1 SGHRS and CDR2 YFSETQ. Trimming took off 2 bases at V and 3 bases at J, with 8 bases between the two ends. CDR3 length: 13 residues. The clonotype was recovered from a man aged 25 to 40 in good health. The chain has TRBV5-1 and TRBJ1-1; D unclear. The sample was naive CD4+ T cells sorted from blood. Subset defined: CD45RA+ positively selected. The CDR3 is CASSFDGHTEAFF. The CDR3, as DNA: TGCGCCAGCAGCTTCGACGGCCACACTGAAGCTTTCTTT. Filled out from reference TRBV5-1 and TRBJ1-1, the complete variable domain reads KAGVTQTPRYLIKTRGQQVTLSCSPISGHRSVSWYQQTPGQGLQFLFEYFSETQRNKGNFPGRFSGRQFSNSRSEMNVSTLELGDSALYLCASSFDGHTEAFFGQGTRLTVV.